The 30 T cell receptor beta chains below all came from one sample that was sequenced in a study of blood T cells in healthy people across ages. With a J-beta primer mix and a sample-barcoded 5' primer, a second PCR ran 7 to 11 cycles. TCRdb recomputed calls from the 5' RACE reads with MiXCR, one row per CDR3 protein. The table lists around 900,000 distinct CDR3 sequences, about 28% of them singletons. The sample consisted of blood. Receptors were obtained from a woman at least 80 years old in good health.

This clonotype has a handful of counts. In DNA, the CDR3 is TGTGCCAGCAGCGTACAGTTGAACACTGAAGCTTTCTTT. The encoded protein is CASSVQLNTEAFF. The chain has TRBV7-2 and TRBJ1-1; D is unclear. The CDR3 contains 13 residues. Germline V gene lookup returns CDR1 SGHTA and CDR2 FQGNSA. Trimming cost V 5 bases and J 0 bases, with 7 bases left between them. Using reference TRBV7-2 and TRBJ1-1 for the parts outside the CDR3, the full variable domain is GAGVSQSPSNKVTEKGKDVELRCDPISGHTALYWYRQSLGQGLEFLIYFQGNSAPDKSGLPSDRFSAERTGGSVSTLTIQRTQQEDSAVYLCASSVQLNTEAFFGQGTRLTVV.

The J gene is TRBJ1-2, the V gene TRBV4-2, with D unresolved. CDR3 length equals 12 residues. Between the trimmed V and J ends, which lost 0 bases and 8 bases, there was a span of 7 bases. Germline V CDR1 and CDR2: LGHNA, YNFKEQ. CDR3 DNA: TGTGCCAGCAGCCAAGATCTTGCGGGCTACACCTTC. As protein: CASSQDLAGYTF.

The chain carries TRBV7-9 and TRBJ1-2; D is possibly TRBD1 (6 bases). Germline CDR1 is SEHNR and CDR2 is FQNEAQ (reference sequence). V lost 0 bases and J 8 bases, leaving 16 bases between the germline ends. CDR3 length equals 15 residues. CDR3 region: CASSLATGSSAGYTF. The CDR3 nucleotides are TGTGCCAGCAGCTTAGCGACAGGATCCTCAGCGGGCTACACCTTC. Supplemented by reference TRBV7-9 and TRBJ1-2, the full variable domain reads DTGVSQNPRHKITKRGQNVTFRCDPISEHNRLYWYRQTLGQGPEFLTYFQNEAQLEKSRLLSDRFSAERPKGSFSTLEIQRTEQGDSAMYLCASSLATGSSAGYTFGSGTRLTVV.

The chain links TRBV20-1 to TRBJ1-2, with TRBD1 identical over 8 bases. CDR1 and CDR2 (germline): DFQATT, SNEGSKA (reference sequence). Unmatched junction bases numbered 7, after V lost 7 bases and J lost 6 bases. The CDR3 has 12 amino acids. CDR3 residues: CSVGRGLDGYTF. In DNA form, the CDR3 reads TGCAGTGTGGGCAGGGGGCTCGATGGCTACACCTTC.

This clonotype was recorded at least ten times. This rearrangement joins TRBV7-9 to TRBJ2-5; TRBD2 aligns across 9 bases. J gave up 2 bases and V 1 base, and 2 bases lay outside the gene matches. The CDR3 sequence is 15 residues long. CDR1 is SEHNR and CDR2 is FQNEAQ in the germline V gene (reference sequence). The CDR3 DNA is TGTGCCAGCAGCTTAGGTACTAGCGGGCAAGAGACCCAGTACTTC. Protein product: CASSLGTSGQETQYF.

This clonotype was seen repeatedly, ten times or more. The chain has TRBV5-5 and TRBJ1-2; no clear D gene. Germline CDR1 SGHKS, CDR2 YYEKEE (reference sequence). CDR3 length: 15 residues. The V end was cut by 0 bases, the J end by 8 bases, with 17 bases between. CDR3 nucleotide sequence: TGTGCCAGCAGCTTGGCCGAGACCCACCCTTTAGGCTACACCTTC. Translation gives CASSLAETHPLGYTF.

The V call is TRBV6-2 or TRBV6-3, the J call TRBJ1-1; the D gene is possibly TRBD1 (6 bases). The length of the CDR3 is 14 residues. The germline V gene encodes CDR1 MNHEY and CDR2 SVGEGT. V dropped 4 bases and J dropped 9 bases, with 18 bases sitting between them. The CDR3 nucleotides are TGTGCCAGCAGTTCAGGGGCCAGACTCTCCAAAGCTTTCTTT. Its translation is CASSSGARLSKAFF.

This clonotype was observed once. This could be a read error, since a much larger clone is one nucleotide away. This chain connects TRBV7-2 to TRBJ2-7; 11 positions agree with TRBD2. The V gene's germline CDR1 is SGHTA and CDR2 FQGNSA. The CDR3 spans 15 residues. The CDR3: CASSLTSGGRYEQCF. CDR3 sequence (DNA): TGTGCCAGCAGCTTAACTAGCGGGGGACGCTACGAGCAGTGCTTC.

This clonotype was observed a handful of times. J is TRBJ1-3 and V is TRBV20-1; D possibly corresponds to TRBD1 (5 bases). This CDR3 has 12 residues. V gave up 6 bases and J gave up 5 bases, with 11 bases separating them. Germline lookup yields CDR1 DFQATT and CDR2 SNEGSKA (reference sequence). CDR3 protein: CSANEDRNTIYF. CDR3 sequence (DNA): TGCAGTGCCAACGAGGACAGAAACACCATATATTTT.

The chain has TRBV25-1 and TRBJ2-6; 8 bases line up with TRBD2. V lost 6 bases, J lost 1 base, and 20 bases stayed unmatched. The CDR3 sequence is 21 residues long. The V gene's germline CDR1 is MGHDK and CDR2 SYGVNS. The CDR3 sequence: CASRTRGAACPTQSGANVLTF. The CDR3 DNA follows: TGTGCCAGCAGGACGCGGGGGGCCGCGTGCCCAACCCAGTCTGGGGCCAACGTCCTGACTTTC.

The chain links TRBV7-2 to TRBJ2-5, with D possibly matching TRBD1 (5 bases). The J call may be mistaken, given a closer DNA end match to TRBJ2-1. CDR1 and CDR2 from the germline V gene are SGHTA and FQGNSA. This CDR3 comprises 14 residues. The CDR3 coding sequence is TGTGCCAGCAGCGGAAGGGGTGTCCAAGAGACCCAGTTCTTC. Translated, it gives CASSGRGVQETQFF.

Turning to this clonotype: This could be a read error, since a much larger clone is one nucleotide away. The chain uses TRBV14 and TRBJ2-7, with D perhaps given as TRBD1 or TRBD2 (5 bases each). The CDR3 has 13 amino acids. Germline V gene data show CDR1 as SGHDN and CDR2 as FVKESK. The V gene lost 9 bases and the J gene lost 7 bases, with 19 bases spanning the gap. The CDR3 coding sequence is TGTGCCAGTCGGGACGGAACCTACAATGAGCAGTACTTC. Protein: CASRDGTYNEQYF.

DNA for the CDR3: TGTGCCAGCAACACGGGAGGGGGAGTCACAGATACGCAGTATTTT. Its translation: CASNTGGGVTDTQYF. This chain joins TRBV6-2 or TRBV6-3 and TRBJ2-3, with TRBD2 matching 8 bases. V dropped 7 bases and J dropped 2; count of bases not matched to a gene: 8. This CDR3 region has 15 residues. Per germline, CDR1 MNHEY and CDR2 SVGEGT.

In its sample, this clonotype was seen many times. The chain is built from TRBV7-2 and TRBJ1-2, with a weak D call TRBD1 (5 bases). The CDR3 length is 16 residues. Germline-derived CDR1 and CDR2 are SGHTA and FQGNSA. With 1 base removed from V and 7 bases from J, the gap between germline ends came to 19 bases. The CDR3 protein is CASSLGPQTAIGGYTF. CDR3 bases: TGTGCCAGCAGCTTAGGACCCCAGACAGCCATTGGTGGCTACACCTTC.

As concerns this clonotype: This sequence may be a read error, since a much larger clone differs from it by one base. The chain recombines TRBV20-1 with TRBJ2-3; D is undetermined. The CDR3 sequence is 17 residues long. Per the germline V gene, CDR1 is DFQATT and CDR2 is SNEGSKA (reference sequence). Here the CDR3 DNA reads TGCAGTGCTGGAGATATAGGGAAACGTATCAACACAGATACGCAGTATTTT. This translates into CSAGDIGKRINTDTQYF.

As to this clonotype: Relative to the germline gene, one junction end is altered; a read error may explain this. The rearrangement joins TRBV6-5 to TRBJ2-2, with D tentatively TRBD2 (6 bases). Germline V CDR1 and CDR2: MNHEY, SVGAGI. The CDR3 length is 14 residues. CDR3 residues: CANSPWEDTGELFF. The CDR3 DNA follows: TGTGCCAACAGTCCGTGGGAGGACACCGGGGAGCTGTTTTTT.

V and J are TRBV19 and TRBJ1-5, with unresolved D. This CDR3 is 16 amino acids long. With 0 bases removed from V and 7 bases from J, the gap between germline ends came to 16 bases. CDR1 and CDR2 (germline): LNHDA, SQIVND (reference sequence). This chain's CDR3 is CASSIDEIVGRQPQHF. CDR3 bases: TGTGCCAGTAGTATAGATGAGATCGTTGGGAGACAGCCCCAGCATTTT.

On this clonotype: This may come from a read error, since a much larger clone is one base off. The chain has TRBV6-1 and TRBJ2-4; weak D call: TRBD1 (5 bases). This CDR3 spans 14 amino acids. Germline V lookup: CDR1 MNHNS, CDR2 SASEGT. V dropped 4 bases and J dropped 9 bases, with 16 bases sitting between them. The DNA of the CDR3 is TGTGCCAGCAGTGGGGGCTTTTCAGAGCGCATTCAGTACTTC. Protein product: CASSGGFSERIQYF.

This chain connects TRBV4-2 to TRBJ2-5, with 16 bases matching TRBD2. This CDR3 comprises 18 residues. V dropped 1 base and J dropped 5; count of bases not matched to a gene: 7. CDR1 and CDR2 (germline): LGHNA, YNFKEQ. The CDR3 here is CASSQVGTSGGARETQYF. Written as DNA, the CDR3 is TGTGCCAGCAGCCAAGTAGGGACTAGCGGGGGGGCACGGGAGACCCAGTACTTC.

This clonotype has only a few counts. CDR3 protein: CAWSVPGTGVTEAFF. The CDR3 DNA is TGTGCCTGGAGTGTACCTGGGACAGGGGTCACTGAAGCTTTCTTT. V is TRBV30 and J is TRBJ1-1; 10 bases map to TRBD1. The CDR3 spans 15 residues. After removal of 0 bases from V and 4 bases from J, the junction contained 5 bases not matched to a gene. The germline V gene encodes CDR1 GTSNPN and CDR2 SVGIG (reference sequence).

Concerning this clonotype: This clone may be a read error of a much larger clone one base away. CDR3 loop: CATSRTHNEQFF. The CDR3 DNA is TGTGCCACCAGCAGAACCCACAATGAGCAGTTCTTC. The V gene is TRBV15, the J gene TRBJ2-1; no clear D gene. This CDR3 has 12 amino acids. Trimming took 2 bases from V and 5 from J, leaving 4 bases between them. Germline CDR1 is LNHNV and CDR2 is YYDKDF (reference sequence).

The genes are TRBV5-6 and TRBJ2-2, with D tentatively TRBD2 (7 bases). This CDR3 contains 17 residues. Germline V gene sequence: CDR1 SGHDT, CDR2 YYEEEE. Trimming cost V 0 bases and J 2 bases, with 14 bases left between them. The CDR3 is CASSLVSGGGNTGELFF. In DNA, the CDR3 is TGTGCCAGCAGCTTGGTATCGGGCGGGGGCAACACCGGGGAGCTGTTTTTT.

This clonotype was seen once. The chain joins TRBV21-1 to TRBJ2-7; the DNA was not used to check the table's D call, TRBD2. TRBV21-1 is labeled a pseudogene. The CDR3 is 17 residues long. CDR3 DNA sequence: TGTGCCAGCAGCAGAACCCGAACGGGGCGGGAGCGATACGAGCAGTACTTC. Its translation is CASSRTRTGRERYEQYF.

As regards this clonotype: This may be a read error, as it is one base from a much larger clone. The J gene is TRBJ2-7, the V gene TRBV6-5, with 13 positions matching TRBD2. The CDR3 sequence is 17 residues long. Per the germline V gene, CDR1 is MNHEY and CDR2 is SVGAGI. V trimming: 0 bases; J trimming: 7 bases; junction bases outside the gene matches: 9. CDR3 loop: CASSYSRGLAGVNEQYF. In DNA, the CDR3 is TGTGCCAGCAGTTACTCGAGAGGACTAGCGGGGGTTAATGAGCAGTACTTC.

The chain employs TRBV7-9 and TRBJ2-7; TRBD2 might be the D (5 bases). Looked up from germline, CDR1 is SEHNR and CDR2 is FQNEAQ (reference sequence). The CDR3 covers 15 residues. Trimming took 5 bases from V and 5 from J, leaving 19 bases between them. The CDR3 here is CASSPTDSSKNEQYF. CDR3 nucleotides: TGTGCCAGCAGCCCAACGGACTCGAGTAAGAACGAGCAGTACTTC. Using reference TRBV7-9 and TRBJ2-7 for the parts outside the CDR3, the full variable domain is DTGVSQNPRHKITKRGQNVTFRCDPISEHNRLYWYRQTLGQGPEFLTYFQNEAQLEKSRLLSDRFSAERPKGSFSTLEIQRTEQGDSAMYLCASSPTDSSKNEQYFGPGTRLTVT.

The chain is built from TRBV9 and TRBJ1-1; tentative D call: TRBD1 (5 bases). With 0 bases removed from V and 2 bases from J, the gap between germline ends came to 11 bases. This CDR3 has 15 amino acids. The germline V gene has CDR1 SGDLS and CDR2 YYNGEE. CDR3: CASSVAGARNTEAFF. In DNA, the CDR3 is TGTGCCAGCAGCGTAGCCGGGGCCCGAAACACTGAAGCTTTCTTT.

Points on this clonotype: A clone one base away is much larger, so this may be a read error. In DNA, the CDR3 is TGTGCCAGCAGCCAGGGGACTAGTTTTGAGACCCAGTTCTTC. It yields the protein CASSQGTSFETQFF. The chain recombines TRBV4-2 with TRBJ2-1; TRBD2 matches at 8 bases. The CDR3 spans 14 residues. V lost 3 bases and J lost 13; bases outside the gene matches: 11. The germline gives CDR1 LGHNA, CDR2 YNFKEQ.

This clonotype was observed at least ten times. The rearrangement links TRBV7-2 to TRBJ2-5; tentatively, D is TRBD1 (5 bases). The CDR3 is 13 amino acids. V lost 6 bases and J 7 bases, leaving 15 bases between the germline ends. Germline lookup yields CDR1 SGHTA and CDR2 FQGNSA. In nucleotides, the CDR3 is TGTGCCAGCAGATCCACGCCCCAGGGGACCCAGTACTTC. This translates into CASRSTPQGTQYF.

As to this clonotype: One end of the junction does not line up with germline, which may come from a read error. Written as DNA, the CDR3 is TGTGCCAGTAGTATGGGACAGGGTAGGGTCTCGGACATTCGGTACTTC. Protein sequence: CASSMGQGRVSDIRYF. The rearrangement joins TRBV19 to TRBJ2-4, with 9 bases lining up with TRBD1. Germline-derived CDR1 and CDR2 are LNHDA and SQIVND (reference sequence). This CDR3 has 16 residues.

This clonotype was seen a handful of times. V and J are TRBV20-1 and TRBJ1-5, with TRBD1 matching over 7 bases. The CDR3 length is 14 residues. Germline lookup yields CDR1 DFQATT and CDR2 SNEGSKA (reference sequence). J lost 6 bases, V lost 1 base, and 6 bases had no gene match. The DNA for the CDR3 is TGCAGTGCTAGAGGAGACAGGGCTACTCAGCCCCAGCATTTT. Protein product: CSARGDRATQPQHF.